This T cell receptor beta chain was found in a study of cytomegalovirus exposure and HLA in healthy donors. Study information: Drawn from HLA-typed donors, about 82 million unique TCRs were held in an early data release. Falling in the Caucasian-associated ancestry cluster were approximately 86% of approximately 400 genotyped donors.

V shed 6 bases, J shed 2 bases, and the junction held 1 base outside the gene matches. Germline V lookup: CDR1 SQVTM, CDR2 ANQGSEA. The CDR3 contains 12 residues. To note about this clone: Antigen: not known.

Broader study findings: With further analysis later on, most CMV-associated TCR beta chains appeared HLA-restricted.

The PCR ran on 60 Vbeta and 13 Jbeta primers. Profiling relied on immunoSEQ multiplex PCR, and the TCRdb table lists in-frame clones only, not all of them. The repertoire shows 150,000 to 200,000 clones; the top ten hold about 2%. Material: PBMCs. The sequence derives from a man aged 25 to 45 in good health and CMV-seronegative. The V gene is TRBV29-1, the J gene TRBJ2-7, with 10 positions matching TRBD1. For the CDR3, the DNA is TGCAGCGTGGGACAGGGGACCTACGAGCAGTACTTC. Translated, it gives CSVGQGTYEQYF.